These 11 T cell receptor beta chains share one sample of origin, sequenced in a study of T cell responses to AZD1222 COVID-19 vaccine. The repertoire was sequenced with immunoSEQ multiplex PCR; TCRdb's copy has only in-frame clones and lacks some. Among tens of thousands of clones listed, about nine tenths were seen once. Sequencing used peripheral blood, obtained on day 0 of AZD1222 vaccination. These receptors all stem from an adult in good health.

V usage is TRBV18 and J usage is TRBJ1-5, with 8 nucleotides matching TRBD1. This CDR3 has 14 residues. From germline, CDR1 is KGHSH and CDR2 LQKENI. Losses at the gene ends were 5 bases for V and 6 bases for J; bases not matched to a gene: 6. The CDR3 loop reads CASSDGQGGQPQHF. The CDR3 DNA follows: TGTGCCAGCTCAGACGGACAGGGAGGTCAGCCCCAGCATTTT.

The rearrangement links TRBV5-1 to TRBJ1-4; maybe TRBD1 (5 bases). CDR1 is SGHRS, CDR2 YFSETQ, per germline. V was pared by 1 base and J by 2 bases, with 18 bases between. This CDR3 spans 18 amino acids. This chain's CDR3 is CASSLPRGEGSTNEKLFF. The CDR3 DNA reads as TGCGCCAGCAGCTTGCCCCGCGGGGAGGGGAGCACTAATGAAAAACTGTTTTTT.

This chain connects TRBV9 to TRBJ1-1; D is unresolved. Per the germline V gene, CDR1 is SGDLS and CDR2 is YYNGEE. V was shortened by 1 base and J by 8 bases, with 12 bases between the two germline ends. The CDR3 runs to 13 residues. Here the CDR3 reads CASSVSGGREAFF. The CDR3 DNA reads TGTGCCAGCAGCGTATCCGGTGGGAGGGAAGCTTTCTTT.

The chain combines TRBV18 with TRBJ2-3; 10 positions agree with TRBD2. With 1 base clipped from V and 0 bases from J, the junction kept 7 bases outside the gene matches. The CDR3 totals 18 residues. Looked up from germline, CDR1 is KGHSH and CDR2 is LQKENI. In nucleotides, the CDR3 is TGTGCCAGCTCACCACAAGTAGCGGGGGGTCAGAGCACAGATACGCAGTATTTT. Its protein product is CASSPQVAGGQSTDTQYF.

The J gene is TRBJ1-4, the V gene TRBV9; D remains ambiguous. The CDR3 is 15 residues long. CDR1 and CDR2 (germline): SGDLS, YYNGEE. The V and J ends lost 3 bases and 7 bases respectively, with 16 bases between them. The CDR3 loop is CASSGDRGRGEKLFF. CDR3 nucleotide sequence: TGTGCCAGCAGCGGAGATCGGGGTCGCGGTGAAAAACTGTTTTTT.

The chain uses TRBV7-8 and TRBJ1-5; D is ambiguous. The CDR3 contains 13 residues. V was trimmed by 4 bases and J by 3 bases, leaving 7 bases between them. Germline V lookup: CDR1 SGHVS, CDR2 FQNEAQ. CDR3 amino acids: CASSSGPNQPQHF. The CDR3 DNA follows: TGTGCCAGCAGCTCAGGACCCAATCAGCCCCAGCATTTT.

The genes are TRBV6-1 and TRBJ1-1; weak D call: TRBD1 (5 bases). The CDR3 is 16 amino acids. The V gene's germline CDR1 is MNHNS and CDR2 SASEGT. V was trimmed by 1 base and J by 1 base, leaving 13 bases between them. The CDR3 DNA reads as TGTGCCAGCAGTGAAGTAGTTTGGGGGTCGAACACTGAAGCTTTCTTT. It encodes CASSEVVWGSNTEAFF.

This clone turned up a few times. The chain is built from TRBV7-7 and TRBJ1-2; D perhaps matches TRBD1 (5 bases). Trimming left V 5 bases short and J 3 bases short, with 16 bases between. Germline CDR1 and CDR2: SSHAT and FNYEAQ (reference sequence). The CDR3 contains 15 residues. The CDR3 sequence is CASSQLDIADYGYTF. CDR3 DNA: TGTGCCAGCAGCCAGCTGGACATCGCGGACTATGGCTACACCTTC.

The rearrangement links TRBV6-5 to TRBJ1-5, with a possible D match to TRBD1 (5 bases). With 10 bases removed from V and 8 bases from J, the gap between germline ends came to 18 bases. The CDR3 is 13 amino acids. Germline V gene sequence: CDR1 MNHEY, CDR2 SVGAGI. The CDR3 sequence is CANSIREWEPQHF. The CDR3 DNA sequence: TGTGCCAACTCTATCAGGGAGTGGGAGCCCCAGCATTTT.

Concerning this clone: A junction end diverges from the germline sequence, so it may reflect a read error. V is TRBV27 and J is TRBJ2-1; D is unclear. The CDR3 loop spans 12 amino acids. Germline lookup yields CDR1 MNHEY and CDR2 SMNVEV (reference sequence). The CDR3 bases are TGTGCCAGCAGTTTATCAGGTTTCGAGCCGTTCTTC. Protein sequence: CASSLSGFEPFF.

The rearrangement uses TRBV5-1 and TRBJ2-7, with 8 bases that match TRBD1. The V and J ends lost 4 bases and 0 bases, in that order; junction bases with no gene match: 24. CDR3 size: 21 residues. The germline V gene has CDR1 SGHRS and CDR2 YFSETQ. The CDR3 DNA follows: TGCGCCAGCAGCCAACACGGCATACCGGTGGGATGGACAGGGAACTCCTACGAGCAGTACTTC. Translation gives CASSQHGIPVGWTGNSYEQYF.